These T cell receptor beta chains were read from a single sample in a study of OX40 agonist ivuxolimab in advanced cancers. Repertoires were generated with immunoSEQ multiplex PCR, while TCRdb's copy carries only in-frame clones and drops some. The data hold approximately 75,000 clones, with just under 80% observed a single time. The material sequenced was CD4+ or CD8+ T cells sorted from blood, taken in a trial of the OX40 agonist ivuxolimab. The receptors here all came from an adult with an advanced solid tumor such as melanoma, head and neck, liver or kidney cancer. CDR3s leave out the opening cysteine and the closing phenylalanine or tryptophan. A D gene is named only where the DNA matches it firmly. A clone size is listed for some rows: how often the clone was seen (once, few, many), or a class if it is expanded.

v_gene	abundance	j_gene	d_gene	CDR3aa
TRBV4-1	few	TRBJ2-1	NA	ASSQSRVASSYNEQF
TRBV2	NA	TRBJ1-5	NA	ASSERSSNQPQH
TRBV4-1	few	TRBJ1-6	NA	ASSQDLSPTGASPLH
TRBV5-1	NA	TRBJ1-1	NA	ASSPSESEAF
TRBV27	NA	TRBJ2-4	TRBD1	ASSFLDPGQGWAKNIQY
TRBV4-1	NA	TRBJ1-3	NA	ASSQVRSGNTIY
TRBV18	NA	TRBJ2-7	NA	ASSPRIEQGKGEQY
TRBV7-2	NA	TRBJ2-2	NA	ASSPRRGGARELF
TRBV2	NA	TRBJ1-1	NA	ASSAFGRNTEAF
TRBV9	NA	TRBJ2-7	TRBD2	ASSTGPGEGYEQY
TRBV30	NA	TRBJ1-6	NA	AWSVGREYSPLH
TRBV5-1	NA	TRBJ2-1	TRBD1	ASSSTRDRSNEQF
TRBV19	NA	TRBJ1-2	NA	ASSPQQGNYGYT
TRBV9	NA	TRBJ2-3	TRBD1	ASSHRDRIITDTQY
TRBV28	NA	TRBJ1-1	NA	ASSSMDSRRTEAF
TRBV15	NA	TRBJ2-7	NA	ATSRVGTGLEQY
TRBV5-1	NA	TRBJ2-6	TRBD2	ASSLTSGRSGANVLT
TRBV18	NA	TRBJ1-6	NA	ASSPPRGDNSPLH
TRBV18	NA	TRBJ2-7	NA	ASSPRRIVGFYEQY
TRBV6-6	NA	TRBJ1-2	NA	ASSYSESSGYT
TRBV7-9	NA	TRBJ1-1	NA	ASSLGAENTEAF
TRBV27	few	TRBJ2-3	TRBD2	ASSSRGPSGSWGTDTQY
TRBV5-8	few	TRBJ1-3	NA	ASSLGASSSGNTIY
TRBV5-1	NA	TRBJ1-4	NA	ASSFANEKLF
TRBV6-1	once	TRBJ1-4	NA	ASSEALGRTGSGEKLF
TRBV23-1	few	TRBJ2-5	NA	ASSQLSDTNINQETQY
TRBV10-3	NA	TRBJ2-2	NA	AISDGGDTGELF
TRBV5-4	NA	TRBJ1-4	NA	ASSPTDRAEKLF
TRBV5-6	NA	TRBJ2-1	TRBD2	ASSFRREVSYNEQF
TRBV5-1	once	TRBJ1-6	NA	ASSLEAGTFNSPLH
TRBV18	NA	TRBJ1-3	TRBD1	ASSHDRAGNTIY
TRBV5-1	NA	TRBJ1-4	NA	ASSLEGQSATNEKLF
TRBV5-5	NA	TRBJ1-1	NA	ASSLVDTEAF
TRBV19	once	TRBJ2-2	NA	ASSKTGKLVTNTGELF
TRBV28	NA	TRBJ2-1	NA	ASSSGGNRGDEQF
TRBV19	NA	TRBJ1-1	TRBD1	ASQPGGGFTEAF
TRBV7-2	NA	TRBJ1-1	TRBD1	ASSLDRDSNTEAF
TRBV2	NA	TRBJ1-1	TRBD1	ASTRDRGTEAF
TRBV21-1	NA	TRBJ1-3	NA	ASSKVAHRQGGGGNTIY
TRBV6-5	NA	TRBJ2-6	NA	ASCRASGANVLT
TRBV18	NA	TRBJ1-5	NA	ASSPGNGGGNQPQH
TRBV30	NA	TRBJ2-7	NA	AWGRWSYEQY
TRBV2	NA	TRBJ1-5	TRBD1	ASRQGGQPLSNQPQH
TRBV5-1	NA	TRBJ2-5	NA	ASSPGETQY
TRBV10-3	NA	NA	TRBD1	AIKGTASVDEQY
TRBV7-2	NA	TRBJ2-1	NA	ASNLFGVNEQF
TRBV5-1	few	TRBJ2-1	NA	ASSVTGLKQF
TRBV27	few	TRBJ2-7	NA	ASSLIRDQEQY
TRBV7-6	NA	TRBJ2-2	TRBD1	ASSGGTGGFTGELF
TRBV5-5	NA	TRBJ2-7	NA	ASSLSGLPRYEQY
TRBV5-1	few	TRBJ2-1	NA	ASSVDSRNNEQF
TRBV2	few	TRBJ1-1	NA	ASSEAQIGRQEAF
TRBV30	NA	TRBJ1-4	NA	AWSVAGSGEKLF
TRBV21-1	NA	TRBJ2-1	NA	ASSNRDRKGSNEQF
TRBV20-1	NA	TRBJ1-5	NA	SAGRYQPQH
TRBV7-8	NA	TRBJ2-5	TRBD1	ASSLGETGSRAQY
TRBV10-1	NA	TRBJ2-7	NA	ASSPGYAEQY
TRBV7-6	NA	TRBJ1-5	NA	ASSPGQGIHQPQH
TRBV7-6	NA	TRBJ2-2	TRBD1	ASSLTGGYDTGELF